A selection of T cell receptor beta chains follows, all from one sample in a study of cytomegalovirus exposure and HLA in healthy donors. Here immunoSEQ multiplex PCR was the method, and the copy in TCRdb shows in-frame clones only, minus some. The sample lists 200,000 to 300,000 clones; 70% to 90% were seen once. The sample consisted of PBMCs. The source of these receptors is a woman in her 30s in good health and CMV-seropositive. Both conserved end residues are part of each CDR3. The order of the fields is D gene, J gene, V gene, clone size, CDR3 DNA, CDR3 protein. The D gene is left open where the match is weak. Where a row states a size, it is once, few, many or the class of an expanded clone; other rows omit it.

D gene: TRBD1; J gene: TRBJ2-7; V gene: TRBV29-1; clone size: .; CDR3 DNA: TGCAGCGCGGGACAGGATGTTGCCTACGAGCAGTACTTC; CDR3 protein: CSAGQDVAYEQYF
D gene: TRBD1; J gene: TRBJ2-1; V gene: TRBV28; clone size: .; CDR3 DNA: TGTGCCAGCAGTTCGCCCGAAATTGACAGGGGGCAGTACAATGAGCAGTTCTTC; CDR3 protein: CASSSPEIDRGQYNEQFF
D gene: TRBD2; J gene: TRBJ2-7; V gene: TRBV29-1; clone size: .; CDR3 DNA: TGCAGCGGGAGGGCTAGCGGGAGCCACGAGCAGTACTTC; CDR3 protein: CSGRASGSHEQYF
D gene: .; J gene: TRBJ1-2; V gene: TRBV25-1; clone size: .; CDR3 DNA: TGTGCCAGCAGTCCCACCCACGGGGGTAATAACTATGGCTACACCTTC; CDR3 protein: CASSPTHGGNNYGYTF
D gene: TRBD1; J gene: TRBJ2-5; V gene: TRBV29-1; clone size: .; CDR3 DNA: TGCAGCGTTCTCCCCAGGGGGCCCCAAGAGACCCAGTACTTC; CDR3 protein: CSVLPRGPQETQYF
D gene: .; J gene: TRBJ2-2; V gene: TRBV11-2; clone size: .; CDR3 DNA: TGTGCCAGCAGTCAGCGGGCGAACACCGGGGAGCTGTTTTTT; CDR3 protein: CASSQRANTGELFF
D gene: TRBD2; J gene: TRBJ2-1; V gene: TRBV7-3; clone size: .; CDR3 DNA: TGTGCCAGCAGCTCCCTAGCGGGAGCGGGTGAGCAGTTCTTC; CDR3 protein: CASSSLAGAGEQFF
D gene: TRBD1; J gene: TRBJ2-4; V gene: TRBV11-3; clone size: once; CDR3 DNA: TGTGCCAGCAGTAGAGGTGGACAGGCCGTAGCCAAAAACATTCAGTACTTC; CDR3 protein: CASSRGGQAVAKNIQYF
D gene: .; J gene: TRBJ2-7; V gene: TRBV6-5; clone size: .; CDR3 DNA: TGTGCCAGCAGTTACCGCGAACAGGTCCTCTACGAGCAGTACTTC; CDR3 protein: CASSYREQVLYEQYF
D gene: .; J gene: TRBJ1-5; V gene: TRBV6-5; clone size: .; CDR3 DNA: TGTGCCAGCAGCTCTACAGGGTACCAGCCCCAGCATTTT; CDR3 protein: CASSSTGYQPQHF
D gene: TRBD2; J gene: TRBJ2-3; V gene: TRBV29-1; clone size: .; CDR3 DNA: TGCAGCGTTCCCACCGCAGCGGGAGGGACAGATACGCAGTATTTT; CDR3 protein: CSVPTAAGGTDTQYF
D gene: TRBD1; J gene: TRBJ2-1; V gene: TRBV7-9; clone size: .; CDR3 DNA: TGTGCCAGCAGCTTTAGGGGACAGGGGGCGGTTGAGCAGTTCTTC; CDR3 protein: CASSFRGQGAVEQFF
D gene: .; J gene: TRBJ1-4; V gene: TRBV28; clone size: .; CDR3 DNA: TGTGCCAGCAGTTTCTTTCTCAGACATAATGAAAAACTGTTTTTT; CDR3 protein: CASSFFLRHNEKLFF
D gene: TRBD1; J gene: TRBJ2-7; V gene: TRBV11-2; clone size: .; CDR3 DNA: TGTGCCAGCAGCTTAGTGGGACAGGGGGCCTACGAGCAGTACTTC; CDR3 protein: CASSLVGQGAYEQYF
D gene: .; J gene: TRBJ2-7; V gene: TRBV11-3; clone size: .; CDR3 DNA: TGTGCCAGCAGCTTAGATCGGGGGACCTACGAGCAGTACTTC; CDR3 protein: CASSLDRGTYEQYF
D gene: .; J gene: TRBJ1-1; V gene: TRBV7-6; clone size: .; CDR3 DNA: TGTGCCAGCAGCTTAGTTTTTGCAGGGTTCACTGAAGCTTTCTTT; CDR3 protein: CASSLVFAGFTEAFF
D gene: .; J gene: TRBJ1-1; V gene: TRBV11-2; clone size: once; CDR3 DNA: TGTGCCAGCAGCTTAGCTAACAGACGGGAGAACACTGAAGCTTTCTTT; CDR3 protein: CASSLANRRENTEAFF
D gene: .; J gene: TRBJ1-2; V gene: TRBV19; clone size: .; CDR3 DNA: TGTGCCAGTAGTATCACAGGTTACTATGGCTACACCTTC; CDR3 protein: CASSITGYYGYTF
D gene: .; J gene: TRBJ1-4; V gene: TRBV6-5; clone size: .; CDR3 DNA: TGTGCCAGCAGTTACAGAGAAACTAATGAAAAACTGTTTTTT; CDR3 protein: CASSYRETNEKLFF
D gene: TRBD2; J gene: TRBJ2-5; V gene: TRBV5-4; clone size: once; CDR3 DNA: TGTGCCAGCAGCTTGGACTTCGACCGGGAGGGGCAATACCAAGAGACCCAGTACTTC; CDR3 protein: CASSLDFDREGQYQETQYF
D gene: .; J gene: TRBJ1-2; V gene: TRBV28; clone size: .; CDR3 DNA: TGTGCCAGCAACAAAGGGGAGGTTTGGTATGGCTACACCTTC; CDR3 protein: CASNKGEVWYGYTF
D gene: TRBD1; J gene: TRBJ1-1; V gene: TRBV7-9; clone size: .; CDR3 DNA: TGTGCCAGCAGCATGGACAGGGGGGTCGTCGGGAACACTGAAGCTTTCTTT; CDR3 protein: CASSMDRGVVGNTEAFF
D gene: TRBD1; J gene: TRBJ1-2; V gene: TRBV30; clone size: .; CDR3 DNA: TGTGCCTGGAGACCGCGGGACAGGGGGTATTTTTATGGCTACACCTTC; CDR3 protein: CAWRPRDRGYFYGYTF
D gene: .; J gene: TRBJ1-5; V gene: TRBV15; clone size: .; CDR3 DNA: TGTGCCACCAGCAAGGACAACCAAAATCAGCCCCAGCATTTT; CDR3 protein: CATSKDNQNQPQHF
D gene: TRBD2; J gene: TRBJ2-2; V gene: TRBV13; clone size: .; CDR3 DNA: TGTGCCAGCAGCTCTTCGGAGGGAGGGGCGAACACCGGGGAGCTGTTTTTT; CDR3 protein: CASSSSEGGANTGELFF
D gene: .; J gene: TRBJ1-2; V gene: TRBV11-2; clone size: .; CDR3 DNA: TGTGCCAGCAGCTCCGAGAGTTCCTATGGCTACACCTTC; CDR3 protein: CASSSESSYGYTF
D gene: TRBD1; J gene: TRBJ1-1; V gene: TRBV29-1; clone size: .; CDR3 DNA: TGCAGCGTTGAGGGGTTTGCCAGGGGGCTTGCCGCTGAAGCTTTCTTT; CDR3 protein: CSVEGFARGLAAEAFF
D gene: TRBD1; J gene: TRBJ2-7; V gene: TRBV9; clone size: .; CDR3 DNA: TGTGCCAGCAGCCAGACAGGGGGCTACGAGCAGTACTTC; CDR3 protein: CASSQTGGYEQYF
D gene: TRBD1; J gene: TRBJ2-7; V gene: TRBV5-5; clone size: .; CDR3 DNA: TGTGCCAGCAGCTTGGTTCCGCTCGGGGACAGGGGACACTTC; CDR3 protein: CASSLVPLGDRGHF
D gene: .; J gene: TRBJ2-7; V gene: TRBV6-4; clone size: .; CDR3 DNA: TGTGCCAGCAGTGGAACCCAACCCCCTACCGCCCCTTACGAGCAGTACTTC; CDR3 protein: CASSGTQPPTAPYEQYF
D gene: TRBD1; J gene: TRBJ2-3; V gene: TRBV7-2; clone size: .; CDR3 DNA: TGTGCCACGCTGGACAGGGCCCAGTATTTT; CDR3 protein: CATLDRAQYF
D gene: TRBD2; J gene: TRBJ2-2; V gene: TRBV30; clone size: .; CDR3 DNA: TGTGCCTCCAGGTCGGCTAGCGGCGGGGAGCTGTTTTTT; CDR3 protein: CASRSASGGELFF
D gene: TRBD1; J gene: TRBJ2-7; V gene: TRBV5-1; clone size: .; CDR3 DNA: TGCGCCAGCAGCTTGGACCCGGTGGTCCAGGGGGCGGAATACGAGCAGTACTTC; CDR3 protein: CASSLDPVVQGAEYEQYF
D gene: .; J gene: TRBJ1-2; V gene: TRBV19; clone size: .; CDR3 DNA: TGTGCCAGTAGTTCCTCAGGGGCTGGCTATGGCTACACCTTC; CDR3 protein: CASSSSGAGYGYTF
D gene: .; J gene: TRBJ2-4; V gene: TRBV5-4; clone size: once; CDR3 DNA: TGTGCCAGCGGAATGCACAGCGGGCTACTAGCCAAAAACATTCAGTACTTC; CDR3 protein: CASGMHSGLLAKNIQYF
D gene: .; J gene: TRBJ2-1; V gene: TRBV4-2; clone size: .; CDR3 DNA: TGTGCCAGCAGCCAGGCTAGGGGTAACAATGAGCAGTTCTTC; CDR3 protein: CASSQARGNNEQFF
D gene: .; J gene: TRBJ1-1; V gene: TRBV30; clone size: .; CDR3 DNA: TGTGCCTGGAGCGAGACAAACGAAGCTTTCTTT; CDR3 protein: CAWSETNEAFF
D gene: TRBD2; J gene: TRBJ2-7; V gene: TRBV7-9; clone size: few; CDR3 DNA: TGTGCCAGCAGCCGACTAGCGGGAGTGGGGGAGCAGTACTTC; CDR3 protein: CASSRLAGVGEQYF
D gene: TRBD2; J gene: TRBJ2-7; V gene: TRBV25-1; clone size: .; CDR3 DNA: TGTGCCAGCAGTGAACAAAATCGGGCTAGCGGGCTCTTTTCCGAGCAGTACTTC; CDR3 protein: CASSEQNRASGLFSEQYF
D gene: .; J gene: TRBJ2-7; V gene: TRBV9; clone size: .; CDR3 DNA: TGTGCCAGCAGCGTAGGCGGGCGTGGAGGGTTCCCAGCCCACGAGCAGTACTTC; CDR3 protein: CASSVGGRGGFPAHEQYF